A selection of T cell receptor beta chains follows, all from one sample in a study of cytomegalovirus exposure and HLA in healthy donors. The method was immunoSEQ multiplex PCR; TCRdb's version includes in-frame clones alone and lacks a portion of them. Among roughly 100,000 clones listed, 65% to 85% were seen once. The source material was PBMCs. The receptor source for this set is a man in his fifties in good health and CMV-seropositive. CDR3s include the opening cysteine and the closing phenylalanine or tryptophan. Fields, in order: D gene, V gene, clone size, J gene, CDR3 DNA, CDR3 protein. A D gene is named only where the DNA matches it firmly. The size of a clone is reported for some rows only, either as once, few or many, or as a class for expanded clones.

TRBD2	TRBV19	few	TRBJ2-7	TGTGCCAGTAGCCAGGCGTCTAGCGGGAACTACGAGCAGTACTTC	CASSQASSGNYEQYF
TRBD1	TRBV6-1	.	TRBJ1-2	TGTGCCAGCACCAAAGGGGGACAGCTCTATGGCTACACCTTC	CASTKGGQLYGYTF
.	TRBV6-4	few	TRBJ1-5	TGTGCCAGCAGTGACTCGGAGGGACAGCCCCAGCATTTT	CASSDSEGQPQHF
TRBD1	TRBV6-1	.	TRBJ1-5	TGTGCCAGCAGTACCCGGACAGGGAGGCAGCCCCAGCATTTT	CASSTRTGRQPQHF
.	TRBV7-6	.	TRBJ1-1	TGTGCCAGCAGCCCCCGTAACACTGAAGCTTTCTTT	CASSPRNTEAFF
.	TRBV7-2	.	TRBJ2-2	TGTGCCAGCAGCACGTACTTCGCCGGGGAGCTGTTTTTT	CASSTYFAGELFF
TRBD2	TRBV15	.	TRBJ2-7	TGTGCCACCAGCGACCGACTAGCGGGAAGCTCCTACGAGCAGTACTTC	CATSDRLAGSSYEQYF
TRBD1	TRBV27	once	TRBJ2-3	TGTGCCAGCAGTTATACAGGGGCCGATACGCAGTATTTT	CASSYTGADTQYF
TRBD1	TRBV18	.	TRBJ1-5	TGTGCCAGCTCACCAACTGCCCCCGGGACAGGGATTTTGCGCAATCAGCCCCAGCATTTT	CASSPTAPGTGILRNQPQHF
.	TRBV5-4	.	TRBJ2-7	TGTGCCAGCAGCTTGTTTTCTAGCGCCTCCTACGAGCAGTACTTC	CASSLFSSASYEQYF
TRBD1	TRBV28	.	TRBJ1-5	TGTGCCAGCAGTTCCGTGACAGGGGGCGGGCAGCCCCAGCATTTT	CASSSVTGGGQPQHF
TRBD1	TRBV9	.	TRBJ2-7	TGTGCCAGCAGCACACACCGGGACAGGGACAACGAGCAGTACTTC	CASSTHRDRDNEQYF
.	TRBV7-9	.	TRBJ2-5	TGTGCCAGCAGCTTCGGCAGACACAATATTCAAGAGACCCAGTACTTC	CASSFGRHNIQETQYF
.	TRBV28	.	TRBJ2-3	TGTGCCAGCAGTTACTCTACTCCGAACACAGATACGCAGTATTTT	CASSYSTPNTDTQYF
TRBD1	TRBV19	.	TRBJ2-7	TGTGCCAGTACCATGCGGACAGGTGTGGTTTACGAGCAGTACTTC	CASTMRTGVVYEQYF
.	TRBV28	.	TRBJ1-5	TGTGCCAGCAGTAACAGGGTTTATAGCAATCAGCCCCAGCATTTT	CASSNRVYSNQPQHF
TRBD2	TRBV27	.	TRBJ2-1	TGTGCCAGCAGTTTGGGGGTGGGGAGCGGGGAATACAATGAGCAGTTCTTC	CASSLGVGSGEYNEQFF
TRBD1	TRBV4-3	few	TRBJ2-1	TGCGCCAGCAGCCAAGAAACAGGGGGGCACTACAATGAGCAGTTCTTC	CASSQETGGHYNEQFF
TRBD2	TRBV9	.	TRBJ2-1	TGTGCCAGCAGCGTAGATGGCCTAGCGGGGAATGAGCAGTTCTTC	CASSVDGLAGNEQFF
.	TRBV7-9	.	TRBJ2-2	TGTGCCAGCAGCTTAGTGGCAGGGCCCACCGGGGAGCTGTTTTTT	CASSLVAGPTGELFF
TRBD1	TRBV4-1	few	TRBJ2-2	TGCGCCAGCAGCCAACCGTTTAAGGGGGCTAAGAACACCGGGGAGCTGTTTTTT	CASSQPFKGAKNTGELFF
.	TRBV10-3	.	TRBJ2-5	TGTGCCATCAGTGAGTCGGGAGCCAGTGAGCTACAAGAGACCCAGTACTTC	CAISESGASELQETQYF
.	TRBV28	.	TRBJ2-5	TGTGCCAGCAGCCCAACAGGGTACCAAGAGACCCAGTACTTC	CASSPTGYQETQYF
TRBD1	TRBV30	once	TRBJ1-1	TGTGCCTGGAGATCGGGACAGGTAGGGATGAACACTGAAGCTTTCTTT	CAWRSGQVGMNTEAFF
TRBD2	TRBV27	.	TRBJ2-3	TGTGCCAGCTCAGGACTAGCGGACACAGATACGCAGTATTTT	CASSGLADTDTQYF
TRBD1	TRBV7-9	.	TRBJ2-5	TGTGCCAGCAGCTCGACAGGGGGAAGAGAGACCCAGTACTTC	CASSSTGGRETQYF
TRBD1	TRBV28	.	TRBJ2-7	TGTGCCAGCAGCCGACAGGGACAGGGGGGCTACGAGCAGTACTTC	CASSRQGQGGYEQYF
TRBD2	TRBV7-9	few	TRBJ2-1	TGTGCCAGCAGCTTAGCGGGAAGCGGAGTAGCGGGAAACAATGAGCAGTTCTTC	CASSLAGSGVAGNNEQFF
.	TRBV23-1	.	TRBJ2-7	TGCGCCAGCAGTCAAACGGGACTCGAGCAGTACTTC	CASSQTGLEQYF
.	TRBV5-1	.	TRBJ1-2	TGCGCCAGCAGCCAGGATTTCGGCAGCTTCTATGGCTACACCTTC	CASSQDFGSFYGYTF
TRBD2	TRBV7-6	.	TRBJ2-1	TGTGCCAGCAGCTCCCTCGGGACTAGCGGGTTTTACAATGAGCAGTTCTTC	CASSSLGTSGFYNEQFF
.	TRBV6-5	once	TRBJ2-7	TGTGCCAGCAGTTACTCTCCGGGAGAGGCCTACGAGCAGTACTTC	CASSYSPGEAYEQYF
TRBD2	TRBV7-2	.	TRBJ2-5	TGTGCCAGCAGCCTAAATCTTCTAGCGGCACAAGAGACCCAGTACTTC	CASSLNLLAAQETQYF
.	TRBV19	.	TRBJ2-3	TGTGCCAGTAGTATAGATCCTGTCTCGGGTACGCAGTATTTT	CASSIDPVSGTQYF
TRBD2	TRBV29-1	.	TRBJ2-1	TGCAGCGTTGAAGATCTGGCGGGAGGCCACTACAATGAGCAGTTCTTC	CSVEDLAGGHYNEQFF
TRBD1	TRBV5-4	few	TRBJ2-7	TGTGCCAGCAGCGTCGGGACAGGGGGATCTCTAGGGGAGCAGTACTTC	CASSVGTGGSLGEQYF
TRBD2	TRBV19	.	TRBJ2-3	TGTGCCAGCAGACCGGGGGGTGGTACTGGGCAGTATTTT	CASRPGGGTGQYF
.	TRBV5-1	.	TRBJ1-1	TGCGCCAGCAGCTTACAGGGTTCGGACACTGAAGCTTTCTTT	CASSLQGSDTEAFF
.	TRBV5-1	.	TRBJ2-7	TGCGCCAGCAGCTTGGCCTCGGACACCGCCTACGAGCAGTACTTC	CASSLASDTAYEQYF